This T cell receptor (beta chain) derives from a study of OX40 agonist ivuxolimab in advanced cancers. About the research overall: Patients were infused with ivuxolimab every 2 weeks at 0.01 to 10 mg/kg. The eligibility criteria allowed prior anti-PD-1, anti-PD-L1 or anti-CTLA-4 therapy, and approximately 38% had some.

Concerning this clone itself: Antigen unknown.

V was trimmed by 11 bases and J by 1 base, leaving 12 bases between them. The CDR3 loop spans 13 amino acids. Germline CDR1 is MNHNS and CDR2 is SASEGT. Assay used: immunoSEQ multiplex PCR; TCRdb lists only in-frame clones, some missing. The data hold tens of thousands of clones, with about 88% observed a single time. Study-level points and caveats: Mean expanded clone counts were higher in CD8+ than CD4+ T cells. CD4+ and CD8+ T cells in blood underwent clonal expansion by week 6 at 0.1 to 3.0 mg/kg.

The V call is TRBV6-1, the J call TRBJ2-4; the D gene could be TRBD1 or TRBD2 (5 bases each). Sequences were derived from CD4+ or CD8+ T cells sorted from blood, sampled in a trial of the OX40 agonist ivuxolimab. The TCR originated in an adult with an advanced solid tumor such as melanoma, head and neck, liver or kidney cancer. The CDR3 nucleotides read TGTGCCCACGGGACGTTGGCCAAAAACATTCAGTACTTC. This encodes CAHGTLAKNIQYF.